These 32 T cell receptor beta chains share one sample of origin, sequenced in a study of human T cells and chemical hapten exposure. Time point denoted: patch test 1, 2 weeks after DPC sensitization. Treatment given: therapeutic diphenylcyclopropenone sensitization with weekly scalp DPC. MiXCR, applied by TCRdb to the RACE reads, yields one record per CDR3 protein. The table lists 180,000 or so distinct CDR3 sequences, about 15% of them singletons. Sample: whole blood, taken in connection with sensitization to the hapten diphenylcyclopropenone (DPC). Source of these receptors: a woman aged 25 to 39 with alopecia areata. Some clones in this sample may be carry-over from other donors' samples.

This clonotype was counted only a few times. The chain links TRBV6-5 to TRBJ2-5, with TRBD2 matching over 10 bases. The V gene's germline CDR1 is MNHEY and CDR2 SVGAGI. The trim removed 2 bases at V and 4 bases at J, leaving 10 bases unmatched. CDR3 length equals 17 residues. The CDR3 DNA follows: TGTGCCAGCAGTTACACTAGCGGGGCCCATCTGGGAGAGACCCAGTACTTC. It specifies CASSYTSGAHLGETQYF.

This clonotype showed up just a few times. The J gene is TRBJ2-2, the V gene TRBV29-1, with D possibly being TRBD1 or TRBD2 (6 bases each). The V end lost 6 bases, the J end lost 6 bases, and 17 bases lay between the germline ends. The CDR3 contains 14 residues. In germline, CDR1 is SQVTM, CDR2 ANQGSEA. The CDR3 DNA is TGCAGCGTGTCACCGGAGGGGGTTGCCGGGGAGCTGTTTTTT. Its translation is CSVSPEGVAGELFF.

Only a few counts were recorded for this clonotype. The chain uses TRBV11-1 and TRBJ1-1; D not resolved. The CDR3 covers 14 residues. Germline V CDR1 and CDR2: SGHAT, FQDESV (reference sequence). Trimming removed 3 bases from V and 1 base from J, with 9 bases in between. The CDR3 nucleotides read TGTGCCAGCAGCTTTACGCGGGGGAACACTGAAGCTTTCTTT. This gives the protein CASSFTRGNTEAFF.

This clonotype turned up a few times. CDR3 DNA: TGTGCCAGCTCACCAGGATCGGGGAACCAGCCCCAGCATTTT. The encoded protein is CASSPGSGNQPQHF. The J gene is TRBJ1-5, the V gene TRBV18; D gene unclear. This CDR3 comprises 14 residues. Trimming took off 2 bases at V and 7 bases at J, with 12 bases between the two ends. Germline lookup yields CDR1 KGHSH and CDR2 LQKENI.

The rearrangement links TRBV7-2 to TRBJ2-2, with TRBD2 identical over 9 bases. V shed 1 base, J shed 6 bases, and the junction held 9 bases outside the gene matches. Germline V CDR1 and CDR2: SGHTA, FQGNSA. The CDR3 covers 17 residues. CDR3 sequence: CASSLVNQGLAAGELFF. The CDR3 DNA reads TGTGCCAGCAGCTTAGTTAATCAGGGACTAGCAGCCGGGGAGCTGTTTTTT.

The V gene is TRBV20-1, the J gene TRBJ2-7; TRBD1 agrees at 10 bases. Germline assignment: CDR1 DFQATT and CDR2 SNEGSKA (reference sequence). With V trimmed by 1 base and J by 2 bases, 2 bases remained unmatched. The CDR3 contains 14 residues. This CDR3 is CSARGDRGPYEQYF. DNA of the CDR3: TGCAGTGCTAGAGGGGACAGGGGACCCTACGAGCAGTACTTC.

Here the CDR3 reads CASSKGLAGALSTETQYF. Written as DNA, the CDR3 is TGTGCCAGCAGTAAGGGACTAGCGGGGGCCCTTTCCACGGAGACCCAGTACTTC. The J gene is TRBJ2-5, the V gene TRBV6-2 or TRBV6-3; 14 nucleotides match TRBD2. Germline V gene sequence: CDR1 MNHEY, CDR2 SVGEGT. V shed 5 bases and J 5 bases; nucleotides not matched to a gene: 13. The CDR3 loop spans 18 amino acids.

This clonotype has more than one count but fewer than ten. This sequence joins TRBV21-1 and TRBJ1-2. TRBV21-1 is marked as a pseudogene. The CDR3 is made up of 15 amino acids. As DNA, the CDR3 is TGTGCCAGCAGCAAAGCGCGTCCGGCGTCCTATGGCTACACCTTC. This sequence encodes CASSKARPASYGYTF.

This clonotype was observed a few times. The DNA of the CDR3 is TGCAGTGCTCCGACTAGCGGGGGGGCTTGGAATGAGCAGTTCTTC. This codes for CSAPTSGGAWNEQFF. V and J are TRBV20-1 and TRBJ2-1, with 14 positions matching TRBD2. Losses at the gene ends were 5 bases for V and 7 bases for J; bases not matched to a gene: 7. CDR1 DFQATT and CDR2 SNEGSKA come from the germline V gene (reference sequence). This CDR3 has 15 amino acids.

This clonotype was detected only a few times. V is TRBV23-1 and J is TRBJ2-1; the match to TRBD2 covers 12 bases. TRBV23-1 counts as an open reading frame of uncertain function. The length of the CDR3 is 17 residues. J lost 7 bases, V lost 7 bases, and 14 bases had no gene match. The CDR3, as DNA: TGCGCCAGCACTCCCCTAGCGGGGGGGCACTTTAGGAATGAGCAGTTCTTC. Amino acid sequence: CASTPLAGGHFRNEQFF.

The chain has TRBV11-2 and TRBJ2-7, with D unclear. The CDR3 is 13 amino acids. Germline CDR1 and CDR2: SGHAT and FQNNGV. V lost 3 bases, J lost 4 bases, and 10 bases lay in between. CDR3 DNA sequence: TGTGCCAGCAGCTTCCAGCGTCCTTACGAGCAGTACTTC. Its protein is CASSFQRPYEQYF.

This clonotype was seen a few times. J is TRBJ1-6 and V is TRBV7-9, with D unclear. Germline loops: CDR1 SEHNR, CDR2 FQNEAQ (reference sequence). V gave up 1 base and J gave up 8 bases, with 9 bases separating them. CDR3 length: 14 amino acids. The CDR3 protein is CASSLGQTYSPLHF. The CDR3, as DNA: TGTGCCAGCAGCTTAGGGCAGACGTATTCACCCCTCCACTTT. The full variable domain, completed using reference TRBV7-9 and TRBJ1-6, is DTGVSQNPRHKITKRGQNVTFRCDPISEHNRLYWYRQTLGQGPEFLTYFQNEAQLEKSRLLSDRFSAERPKGSFSTLEIQRTEQGDSAMYLCASSLGQTYSPLHFGNGTRLTVT.

This clonotype was detected ten times or more. This chain joins TRBV15 and TRBJ2-2; D remains unclear. Deletions cut 3 bases from V and 5 bases from J, with 13 bases between. CDR3 length equals 15 residues. Per germline, CDR1 LNHNV and CDR2 YYDKDF (reference sequence). CDR3 residues: CATSRIRSGTGELFF. The CDR3 nucleotides are TGTGCCACCAGCAGGATTCGTTCGGGTACCGGGGAGCTGTTTTTT.

This clonotype occurred a few times. The chain uses TRBV3-1 and TRBJ2-5; D not certain. The CDR3 covers 13 residues. V lost 4 bases and J lost 4, with 10 bases in between. The germline CDR1 and CDR2 sequences are LGHDT and YNNKEL (reference sequence). CDR3 nucleotide sequence: TGTGCCAGCAGCCCACGACACGGAGAGACCCAGTACTTC. This codes for CASSPRHGETQYF.

This clonotype was observed a few times. J is TRBJ2-1 and V is TRBV27; 16 bases map to TRBD2. CDR1 is MNHEY and CDR2 is SMNVEV in the germline V gene (reference sequence). Losses at the gene ends were 5 bases for V and 6 bases for J; bases not matched to a gene: 7. The CDR3 loop spans 17 amino acids. CDR3 in amino acids: CASSRAGTSGRGNEQFF. CDR3 nucleotide sequence: TGTGCCAGCAGTCGAGCCGGGACTAGCGGGAGGGGCAATGAGCAGTTCTTC.

The genes are TRBV4-3 and TRBJ1-1; 7 bases fit TRBD1. This CDR3 has 16 residues. Germline CDR1 is LGHNA and CDR2 is YSLEER. V lost 0 bases, J lost 1 base, and 5 bases stayed unmatched. CDR3 sequence: CASSQDGRTGNTEAFF. The CDR3 DNA follows: TGCGCCAGCAGCCAAGATGGCCGGACAGGGAACACTGAAGCTTTCTTT.

The rearrangement uses TRBV5-6 and TRBJ2-6; unclear D gene. The V end lost 4 bases, the J end lost 1 base, and 12 bases lay between the germline ends. Germline CDR1 and CDR2: SGHDT and YYEEEE. The CDR3 totals 16 residues. The CDR3 region is CASSLGFISGANVLTF. CDR3 DNA: TGTGCCAGCAGCCTAGGCTTTATTTCTGGGGCCAACGTCCTGACTTTC.

This clonotype was seen only a few times. This chain connects TRBV28 to TRBJ2-7; 8 bases are a match to TRBD2. Germline V gene sequence: CDR1 MDHEN, CDR2 SYDVKM. The J segment lost 4 bases and the V segment lost 8 bases, leaving 10 bases of the junction unmatched. The CDR3 is 14 amino acids. The CDR3 sequence: CASSNGLAGYEQYF. The DNA of the CDR3 is TGTGCCAGCTCAAATGGGCTAGCGGGTTACGAGCAGTACTTC.

In this sample, this clonotype turned up a few times. The DNA of the CDR3 is TGTGCCAGCAGTTCCCGTTCTGGGGGCTACACCTTC. Translated, it gives CASSSRSGGYTF. The V call is TRBV27, the J call TRBJ1-2; D is uncertain. Trimming left V 4 bases short and J 8 bases short, with 11 bases between. Germline assignment: CDR1 MNHEY and CDR2 SMNVEV (reference sequence). The CDR3 totals 12 residues.

This clonotype was counted only a few times. This chain links TRBV9 with TRBJ2-3; D is undetermined. V lost 0 bases and J lost 4, with 12 bases in between. This CDR3 region has 15 residues. CDR1 SGDLS and CDR2 YYNGEE come from the germline V gene. The CDR3 DNA reads as TGTGCCAGCAGCGTAGCCTCCTTTTCCTCAGATACGCAGTATTTT. This codes for CASSVASFSSDTQYF.

This clonotype turned up a few times. The gene calls are TRBV6-2 or TRBV6-3 and TRBJ1-1; the D gene is possibly TRBD1 (6 bases). Germline V gene lookup returns CDR1 MNHEY and CDR2 SVGEGT. V lost 6 bases to trimming and J lost 9 bases, with 20 bases between them. This CDR3 spans 14 amino acids. In DNA form, the CDR3 reads TGTGCCAGCAGCCCTCCAGGGGAGGGGGTGAAAGCTTTCTTT. This translates into CASSPPGEGVKAFF.

This clonotype was recorded a few times. The chain recombines TRBV2 with TRBJ1-2; D is unresolved. This CDR3 region has 14 residues. V was trimmed by 3 bases and J by 4 bases, leaving 12 bases between them. The germline gives CDR1 SNHLY, CDR2 FYNNEI. This chain's CDR3 is CASSDMGTAYGYTF. The CDR3 bases are TGTGCCAGCAGTGACATGGGAACCGCCTATGGCTACACCTTC.

The chain has TRBV6-6 and TRBJ2-7; unclear D gene. The V end was cut by 5 bases, the J end by 5 bases, with 7 bases between. This CDR3 contains 11 residues. Germline V gene data show CDR1 as MNHNY and CDR2 as SVGAGI (reference sequence). The CDR3 nucleotides are TGTGCCAGCAGTGTGTTAGACGAGCAGTACTTC. Its translation is CASSVLDEQYF.

In this sample, this clonotype turned up a few times. CDR3 in amino acids: CASSSPGALGSTEAFF. In DNA, the CDR3 is TGTGCCAGCAGTTCCCCAGGGGCCCTAGGAAGCACTGAAGCTTTCTTT. The chain recombines TRBV28 with TRBJ1-1; D might be TRBD1 (6 bases). Germline CDR1 and CDR2: MDHEN and SYDVKM. V was shortened by 4 bases and J by 4 bases, with 19 bases between the two germline ends. The CDR3 is 16 residues long.

This clonotype was counted at least ten times. The genes are TRBV6-6 and TRBJ2-7; TRBD1 is a possible D gene (6 bases). Trimming removed 2 bases at V and 2 bases at J, with 19 bases between. The CDR3 loop spans 17 amino acids. Germline V CDR1 and CDR2: MNHNY, SVGAGI (reference sequence). The CDR3 region has the DNA TGTGCCAGCAGTTACCAACGTTGGGGGCGCCCCCCCTACGAGCAGTACTTC. Its translation: CASSYQRWGRPPYEQYF.

The chain combines TRBV9 with TRBJ1-3; possible D gene TRBD1, 5 bases. The germline V gene has CDR1 SGDLS and CDR2 YYNGEE. The CDR3 loop spans 16 amino acids. V dropped 0 bases and J dropped 9 bases, with 19 bases sitting between them. Written as DNA, the CDR3 is TGTGCCAGCAGCGTAGCAGGGAACCCGGCTCTGGGCACCATATATTTT. Protein sequence: CASSVAGNPALGTIYF.

The rearrangement links TRBV10-3 to TRBJ1-1, with TRBD1 matching 7 bases. CDR1 ENHRY and CDR2 SYGVKD come from the germline V gene. The trim removed 6 bases at V and 5 bases at J, leaving 12 bases unmatched. CDR3 length: 15 amino acids. The CDR3: CAISARGGGYTEAFF. The CDR3 nucleotides are TGTGCCATCAGCGCCCGGGGAGGGGGCTATACTGAAGCTTTCTTT.

In this sample, this clonotype turned up many times. J is TRBJ2-7 and V is TRBV9, with D possibly being TRBD1 or TRBD2 (6 bases each). There are 15 residues in the CDR3. Germline CDR1 and CDR2: SGDLS and YYNGEE. V lost 0 bases and J lost 0, with 10 bases in between. The CDR3 sequence is CASSVEGEVSYEQYF. Here the CDR3 DNA reads TGTGCCAGCAGCGTAGAGGGGGAGGTCTCCTACGAGCAGTACTTC.

The chain carries TRBV20-1 and TRBJ2-5; D possibly corresponds to TRBD2 (6 bases). In germline, CDR1 is DFQATT, CDR2 SNEGSKA (reference sequence). V gave up 3 bases and J gave up 5 bases, with 19 bases separating them. The CDR3 consists of 15 residues. For the CDR3, the DNA is TGCAGTGCTAGTTTTACTAGCCCGCGGCGGGAGACCCAGTACTTC. Encoded protein: CSASFTSPRRETQYF.

This clonotype was counted at least ten times. The CDR3 spells CASRQGEQPQHF. DNA of the CDR3: TGTGCCAGCAGGCAGGGAGAACAGCCCCAGCATTTT. The chain carries TRBV6-1 and TRBJ1-5, with D possibly matching TRBD1 (5 bases). Germline V gives CDR1 MNHNS, CDR2 SASEGT. Trimming pared 6 bases from V and 7 bases from J, leaving 10 bases between. This CDR3 has 12 residues.

Ten or more counts support this clonotype. The rearrangement uses TRBV3-1 and TRBJ1-1; D uncertain. The CDR3 has 14 residues. Germline-derived CDR1 and CDR2 are LGHDT and YNNKEL (reference sequence). Between the trimmed V and J ends, which lost 6 bases and 5 bases, there was a span of 16 bases. The CDR3 protein is CASSPPTAGTEAFF. The CDR3 DNA reads as TGTGCCAGCAGTCCCCCAACAGCCGGGACTGAAGCTTTCTTT.

This CDR3 is CASSPGDYSYEQYF. DNA for the CDR3: TGTGCCAGCAGTCCCGGGGACTACTCCTACGAGCAGTACTTC. The chain employs TRBV6-2 or TRBV6-3 and TRBJ2-7; TRBD2 matches at 7 bases. This CDR3 has 14 residues. Germline V gives CDR1 MNHEY, CDR2 SVGEGT. J lost 0 bases, V lost 5 bases, and 4 bases had no gene match.